This TCR beta chain stems from a study of control samples from healthy donors and cancer patients. Method: immunoSEQ multiplex PCR; TCRdb's copy keeps in-frame clones and lacks some. The sample consists of around 150,000 clones, roughly 88% of them appearing once. The CDR3 runs to 13 residues. CDR1 and CDR2 from the germline V gene are SSHAT and FNYEAQ (reference sequence). Turning to this clone: A read error may produce the germline difference seen at one junction end.

The receptor was isolated from a man aged 18 to 29 in good health. Sequences were obtained from blood. The chain carries TRBV7-7 and TRBJ2-2; unclear D gene. The CDR3 coding sequence is TGTGCTAGCAGCTTAGGGCCCACCGGGGAGCTGTTTTTT. Protein product: CASSLGPTGELFF.